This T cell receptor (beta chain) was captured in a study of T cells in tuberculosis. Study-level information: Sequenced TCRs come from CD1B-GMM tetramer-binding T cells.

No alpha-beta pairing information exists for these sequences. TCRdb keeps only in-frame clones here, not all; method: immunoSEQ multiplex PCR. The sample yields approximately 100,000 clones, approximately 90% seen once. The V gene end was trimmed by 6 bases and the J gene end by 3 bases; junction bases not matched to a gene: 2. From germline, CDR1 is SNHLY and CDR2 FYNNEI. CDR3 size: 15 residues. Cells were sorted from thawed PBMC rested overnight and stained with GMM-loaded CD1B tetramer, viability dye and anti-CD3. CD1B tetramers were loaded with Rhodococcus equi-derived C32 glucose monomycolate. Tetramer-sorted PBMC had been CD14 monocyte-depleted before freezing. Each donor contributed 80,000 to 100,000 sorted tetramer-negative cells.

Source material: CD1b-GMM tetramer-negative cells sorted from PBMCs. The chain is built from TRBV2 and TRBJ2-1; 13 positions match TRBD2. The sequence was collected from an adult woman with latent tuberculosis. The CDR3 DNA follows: TGTGCCAGCAGACGGACTAGCGGGGGCTACAATGAGCAGTTCTTC. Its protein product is CASRRTSGGYNEQFF.